One and the same sample provided the 2 T cell receptor beta chains below, sequenced in a study of cytomegalovirus exposure and HLA in healthy donors. The PCR had 60 Vbeta and 13 Jbeta primers. Here immunoSEQ multiplex PCR was the method, and the copy in TCRdb shows in-frame clones only, minus some. This sample has about 120,000 clones; about 80% occur once, and the top ten carry approximately 1.9%. Sequenced sample: PBMCs. The receptors shown here come from a human donor in good health.

The chain couples TRBV7-2 to TRBJ2-4, with 8 bases that match TRBD2. The V segment lost 6 bases and the J segment 1 base; nucleotides outside the gene matches: 8. CDR3 length equals 16 residues. The germline gives CDR1 SGHTA, CDR2 FQGNSA. CDR3 sequence (DNA): TGTGCCAGCAGTCGGGTCTCTAGCGGGGCCAAAAACATTCAGTACTTC. Amino acid sequence: CASSRVSSGAKNIQYF.

The chain recombines TRBV7-2 with TRBJ2-1; the match to TRBD2 covers 8 bases. Looked up from germline, CDR1 is SGHTA and CDR2 is FQGNSA. Losses at the gene ends were 2 bases for V and 0 bases for J; bases not matched to a gene: 3. CDR3 length equals 16 residues. CDR3 sequence reads: CASSLSGGPSYNEQFF. Written as DNA, the CDR3 is TGTGCCAGCAGCTTAAGCGGGGGACCCTCCTACAATGAGCAGTTCTTC.